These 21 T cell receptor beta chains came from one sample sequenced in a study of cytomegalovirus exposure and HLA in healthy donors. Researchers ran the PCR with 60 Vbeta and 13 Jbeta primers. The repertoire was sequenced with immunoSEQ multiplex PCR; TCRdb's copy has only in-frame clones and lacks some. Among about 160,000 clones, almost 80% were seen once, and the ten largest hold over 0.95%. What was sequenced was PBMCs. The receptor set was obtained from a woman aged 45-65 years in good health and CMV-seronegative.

In DNA form, the CDR3 reads TGTGCCAGCAGCTCTGACAGTTGGAACAATCAGCCCCAGCATTTT. Translated: CASSSDSWNNQPQHF. This chain links TRBV7-2 with TRBJ1-5; D is possibly TRBD1 (5 bases). Trimming stripped 4 bases from V and 3 bases from J, with 13 bases between. The CDR3 extends over 15 amino acids. CDR1 is SGHTA and CDR2 is FQGNSA in the germline V gene.

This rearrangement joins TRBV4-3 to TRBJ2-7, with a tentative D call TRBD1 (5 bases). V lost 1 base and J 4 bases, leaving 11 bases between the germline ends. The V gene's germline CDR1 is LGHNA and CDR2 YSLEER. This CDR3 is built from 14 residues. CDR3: CASSQAGKGYEQYF. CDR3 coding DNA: TGCGCCAGCAGCCAAGCAGGGAAGGGGTACGAGCAGTACTTC.

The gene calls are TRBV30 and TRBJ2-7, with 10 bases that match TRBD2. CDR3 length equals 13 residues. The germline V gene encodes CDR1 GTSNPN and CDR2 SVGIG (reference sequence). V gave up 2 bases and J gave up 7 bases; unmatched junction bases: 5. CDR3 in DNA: TGTGCCTGGAGTCCCCTAGCGGGAGTTGAGCAGTACTTC. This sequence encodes CAWSPLAGVEQYF.

The CDR3 spells CASSFGLAGDTDTQYF. The CDR3 DNA reads TGTGCCAGCAGTTTCGGACTAGCGGGGGACACAGATACGCAGTATTTT. This chain joins TRBV27 and TRBJ2-3; TRBD2 aligns across 13 bases. The CDR3 consists of 16 residues. Losses at the gene ends were 3 bases for V and 2 bases for J; bases not matched to a gene: 2. CDR1 is MNHEY, CDR2 SMNVEV, per germline (reference sequence).

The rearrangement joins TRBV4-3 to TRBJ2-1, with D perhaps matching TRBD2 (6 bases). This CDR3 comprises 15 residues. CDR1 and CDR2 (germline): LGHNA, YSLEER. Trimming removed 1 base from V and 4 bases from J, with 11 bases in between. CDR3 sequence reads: CASSQGGDVYNEQFF. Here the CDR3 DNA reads TGCGCCAGCAGCCAAGGCGGGGATGTATACAATGAGCAGTTCTTC.

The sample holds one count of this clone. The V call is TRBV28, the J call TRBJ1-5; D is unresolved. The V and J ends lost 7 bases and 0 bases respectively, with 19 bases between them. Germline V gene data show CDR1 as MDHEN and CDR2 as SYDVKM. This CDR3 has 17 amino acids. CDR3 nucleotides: TGTGCCAGCAACCAACGTGTCGGGATGTATAGCAATCAGCCCCAGCATTTT. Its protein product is CASNQRVGMYSNQPQHF.

CDR3 protein: CASSYSSRGATEAFF. The CDR3 nucleotides read TGTGCCAGCAGTTATAGTTCTCGGGGAGCCACTGAAGCTTTCTTT. The rearrangement uses TRBV28 and TRBJ1-1; D is unclear. Germline V lookup: CDR1 MDHEN, CDR2 SYDVKM. V dropped 4 bases and J dropped 4 bases, with 16 bases sitting between them. The CDR3 covers 15 residues.

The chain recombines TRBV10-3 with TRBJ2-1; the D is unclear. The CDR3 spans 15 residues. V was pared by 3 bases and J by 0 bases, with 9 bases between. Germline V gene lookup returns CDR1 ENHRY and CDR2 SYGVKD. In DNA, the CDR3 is TGTGCCATCAGTGACGGGTCACTCTCCTACAATGAGCAGTTCTTC. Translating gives CAISDGSLSYNEQFF.

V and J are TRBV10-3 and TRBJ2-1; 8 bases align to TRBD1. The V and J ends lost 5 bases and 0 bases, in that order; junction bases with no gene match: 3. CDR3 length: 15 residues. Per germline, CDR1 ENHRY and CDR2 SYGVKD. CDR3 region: CAISTGGISYNEQFF. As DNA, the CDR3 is TGTGCCATCAGTACAGGGGGGATCTCCTACAATGAGCAGTTCTTC.

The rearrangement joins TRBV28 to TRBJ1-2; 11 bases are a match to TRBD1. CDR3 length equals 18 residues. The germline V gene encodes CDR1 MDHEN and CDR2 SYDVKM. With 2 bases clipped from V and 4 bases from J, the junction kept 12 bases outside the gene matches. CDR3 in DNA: TGTGCCAGCAGTTTACCCCTCGGACAGGGGGCTATTCGCTATGGCTACACCTTC. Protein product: CASSLPLGQGAIRYGYTF.

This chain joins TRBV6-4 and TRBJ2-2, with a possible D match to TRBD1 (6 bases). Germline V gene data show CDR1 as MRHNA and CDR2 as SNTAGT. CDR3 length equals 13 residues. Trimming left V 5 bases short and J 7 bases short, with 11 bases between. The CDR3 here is CASSPGEDGELFF. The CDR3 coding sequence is TGTGCCAGCAGTCCAGGGGAAGACGGGGAGCTGTTTTTT.

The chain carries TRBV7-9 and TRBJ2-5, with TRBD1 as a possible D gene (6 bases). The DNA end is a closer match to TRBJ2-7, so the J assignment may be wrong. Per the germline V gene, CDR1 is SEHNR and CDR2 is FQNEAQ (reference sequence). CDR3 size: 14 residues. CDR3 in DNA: TGTGCCAGCAGCCCCGGACAGCTCTCCTACGAGCAGTACTTC. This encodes CASSPGQLSYEQYF.

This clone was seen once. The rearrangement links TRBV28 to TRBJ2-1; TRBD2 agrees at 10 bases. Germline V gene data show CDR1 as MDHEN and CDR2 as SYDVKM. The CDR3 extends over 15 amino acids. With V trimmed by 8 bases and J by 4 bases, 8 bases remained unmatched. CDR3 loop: CASGELAGRYNEQFF. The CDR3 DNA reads TGTGCCAGCGGGGAACTAGCGGGACGTTACAATGAGCAGTTCTTC.

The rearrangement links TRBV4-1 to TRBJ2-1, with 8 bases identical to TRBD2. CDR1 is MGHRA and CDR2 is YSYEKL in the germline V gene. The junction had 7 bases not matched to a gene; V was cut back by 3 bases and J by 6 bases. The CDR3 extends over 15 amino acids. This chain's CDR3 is CASSHRAGASNEQFF. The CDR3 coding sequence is TGCGCCAGCAGCCATAGAGCGGGAGCCTCCAATGAGCAGTTCTTC.

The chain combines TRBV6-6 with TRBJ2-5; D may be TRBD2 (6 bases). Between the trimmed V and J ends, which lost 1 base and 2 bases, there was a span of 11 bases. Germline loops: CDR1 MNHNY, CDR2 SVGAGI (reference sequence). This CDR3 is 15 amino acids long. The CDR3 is CASSYLGTQQETQYF. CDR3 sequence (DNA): TGTGCCAGCAGTTACTTAGGGACTCAACAAGAGACCCAGTACTTC.

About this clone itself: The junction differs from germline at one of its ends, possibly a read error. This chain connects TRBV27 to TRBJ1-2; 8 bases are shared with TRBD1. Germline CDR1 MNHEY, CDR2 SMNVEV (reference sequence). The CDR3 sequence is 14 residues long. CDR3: CASSLTGPGQDMGF. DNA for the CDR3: TGTGCCAGCAGTTTAACCGGACCGGGACAGGATATGGGCTTC.

The CDR3 spells CASSAPTGFATNEKLFF. For the CDR3, the DNA is TGTGCCAGCAGTGCACCGACAGGCTTTGCAACTAATGAAAAACTGTTTTTT. The rearrangement joins TRBV25-1 to TRBJ1-4; a possible D gene is TRBD1 (6 bases). There are 17 residues in the CDR3. CDR1 and CDR2 (germline): MGHDK, SYGVNS. V lost 4 bases to trimming and J lost 0 bases, with 15 bases between them.

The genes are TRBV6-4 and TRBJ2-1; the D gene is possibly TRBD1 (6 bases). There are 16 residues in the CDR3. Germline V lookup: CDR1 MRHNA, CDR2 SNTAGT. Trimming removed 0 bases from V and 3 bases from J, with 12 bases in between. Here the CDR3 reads CASSDSGRGDYNEQFF. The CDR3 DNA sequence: TGTGCCAGCAGTGACTCGGGCAGGGGAGACTACAATGAGCAGTTCTTC.

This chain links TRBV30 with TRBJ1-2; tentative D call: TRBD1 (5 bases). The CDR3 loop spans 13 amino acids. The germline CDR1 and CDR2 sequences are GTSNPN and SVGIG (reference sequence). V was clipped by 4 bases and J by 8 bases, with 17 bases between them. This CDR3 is CAWTSDSMMGYTF. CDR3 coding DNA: TGTGCCTGGACCTCTGACAGTATGATGGGCTACACCTTC. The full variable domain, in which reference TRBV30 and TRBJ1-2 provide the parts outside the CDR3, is SQTIHQWPATLVQPVGSPLSLECTVEGTSNPNLYWYRQAAGRGLQLLFYSVGIGQISSEVPQNLSASRPQDRQFILSSKKLLLSDSGFYLCAWTSDSMMGYTFGSGTRLTVV.

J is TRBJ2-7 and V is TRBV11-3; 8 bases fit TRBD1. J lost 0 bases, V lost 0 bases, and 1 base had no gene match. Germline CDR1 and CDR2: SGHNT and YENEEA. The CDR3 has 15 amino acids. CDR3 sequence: CASSLDGTGSYEQYF. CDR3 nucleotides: TGTGCCAGCAGCTTAGACGGGACAGGCTCCTACGAGCAGTACTTC.

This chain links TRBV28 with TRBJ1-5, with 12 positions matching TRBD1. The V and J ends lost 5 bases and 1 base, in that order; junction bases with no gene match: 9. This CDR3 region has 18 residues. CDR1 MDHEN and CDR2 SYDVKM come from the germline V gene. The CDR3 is CASSTPGQGAGSNQPQHF. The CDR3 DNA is TGTGCCAGCAGTACTCCGGGACAGGGGGCGGGGAGCAATCAGCCCCAGCATTTT.